The 12 T cell receptor beta chains below were found in one sample sequenced in a study of T-cell reconstitution after alpha-beta-depleted transplantation in children. Unique molecular identifiers were used to barcode this TCRbeta library. MiXCR, applied by TCRdb to the PCR reads, yields one record per CDR3 protein. The sample shows some 280,000 distinct CDR3 sequences, 9.9% of them seen only once. Source: PBMCs from the stem cell graft donor, taken from the stem cell graft. The receptors derive from a human donor who donated a stem cell graft to a child with SCID.

This clonotype was recorded a few times. The rearrangement uses TRBV27 and TRBJ1-5, with unresolved D. Germline CDR1 MNHEY, CDR2 SMNVEV (reference sequence). There are 11 residues in the CDR3. Between the trimmed V and J ends, which lost 11 bases and 7 bases, there was a span of 12 bases. The CDR3 bases are TGTGCCGGAGGACCCCGCCAGCCCCAGCATTTT. Translating gives CAGGPRQPQHF.

This chain joins TRBV3-1 and TRBJ1-1; D is ambiguous. V was clipped by 5 bases and J by 3 bases, with 10 bases between them. CDR3 length equals 13 residues. CDR1 LGHDT and CDR2 YNNKEL come from the germline V gene (reference sequence). The CDR3 loop reads CASSDEGYTEAFF. The CDR3 DNA reads as TGTGCCAGCAGCGACGAAGGGTACACTGAAGCTTTCTTT. The whole variable domain, remainder taken from reference TRBV3-1 and TRBJ1-1, is DTAVSQTPKYLVTQMGNDKSIKCEQNLGHDTMYWYKQDSKKFLKIMFSYNNKELIINETVPNRFSPKSPDKAHLNLHINSLELGDSAVYFCASSDEGYTEAFFGQGTRLTVV.

This clonotype was picked up many times. V and J are TRBV12-3 or TRBV12-4 and TRBJ1-3; D not resolved. CDR3 length: 13 amino acids. V shed 6 bases and J shed 4 bases, with 10 bases lying between them. CDR3 nucleotide sequence: TGTGCCAGCAGCTTGAGTGCCGGAAACACCATATATTTT. Translated: CASSLSAGNTIYF.

This clonotype has a handful of counts. This chain joins TRBV12-3 or TRBV12-4 and TRBJ2-3; 9 nucleotides align to TRBD1. V lost 4 bases to trimming and J lost 2 bases; unmatched junction nucleotides: 7. CDR3 length equals 16 residues. As DNA, the CDR3 is TGTGCCAGCAGTTCGCTACAGGGGGCCCCCACAGATACGCAGTATTTT. Encoded protein: CASSSLQGAPTDTQYF.

This clonotype appeared a few times. This chain joins TRBV27 and TRBJ1-6, with TRBD1 matching over 9 bases. This CDR3 has 14 residues. Trimming took 6 bases from V and 7 from J; bases not matched to a gene: 4. Germline CDR1 is MNHEY and CDR2 is SMNVEV (reference sequence). The CDR3 region is CASRVGQGNSPLHF. CDR3 bases: TGTGCCAGCAGAGTGGGACAGGGAAATTCACCCCTCCACTTT.

This clonotype was detected ten times or more. As DNA, the CDR3 is TGTGCCATCAGTGACAGTATCCAAGAGACCCAGTACTTC. Its translation is CAISDSIQETQYF. The chain is built from TRBV10-3 and TRBJ2-5; D unclear. This CDR3 comprises 13 residues. Germline V gene data show CDR1 as ENHRY and CDR2 as SYGVKD. Trimming removed 3 bases at V and 1 base at J, with 6 bases between.

This clonotype was detected only a few times. The rearrangement joins TRBV7-9 to TRBJ1-3; a possible D gene is TRBD1 (5 bases). With 5 bases removed from V and 0 bases from J, the gap between germline ends came to 11 bases. The CDR3 consists of 15 residues. Per germline, CDR1 SEHNR and CDR2 FQNEAQ (reference sequence). The CDR3 spells CASSPGANSGNTIYF. CDR3 nucleotide sequence: TGTGCCAGCAGCCCCGGGGCCAACTCTGGAAACACCATATATTTT.

This clonotype was picked up many times. The J gene is TRBJ2-7, the V gene TRBV3-1; either TRBD1 or TRBD2 may supply D (5 bases each). Germline CDR1 reads LGHDT; CDR2 reads YNNKEL (reference sequence). The germline V and J ends were trimmed by 3 bases and 7 bases, with 19 bases remaining between them. This CDR3 region has 15 residues. In nucleotides, the CDR3 is TGTGCCAGCAGCCACCCTCTCAGGGACGCTAAGGAGCAGTACTTC. It codes for CASSHPLRDAKEQYF.

CDR3 loop: CASSQGETRRSLGETQYF. CDR3 nucleotide sequence: TGTGCCAGCAGCCAGGGGGAAACCCGGCGATCCCTGGGAGAGACCCAGTACTTC. The chain is built from TRBV4-2 and TRBJ2-5; the D gene could be TRBD1 or TRBD2 (5 bases each). Germline CDR1 is LGHNA and CDR2 is YNFKEQ. Trimming left V 3 bases short and J 4 bases short, with 24 bases between. The CDR3 is 18 amino acids.

The genes are TRBV5-1 and TRBJ1-1, with D possibly TRBD1 on 6 matching bases. The V end lost 5 bases, the J end lost 1 base, and 15 bases lay between the germline ends. Germline-derived CDR1 and CDR2 are SGHRS and YFSETQ. This CDR3 has 15 amino acids. The CDR3: CASRKATGENTEAFF. CDR3 DNA: TGCGCCAGCAGAAAAGCGACAGGAGAGAACACTGAAGCTTTCTTT.

This clonotype was observed many times. The junction departs from germline at one end; a sequencing error may be responsible. V usage is TRBV12-3 or TRBV12-4 and J usage is TRBJ1-5; maybe TRBD1 (5 bases). This CDR3 comprises 14 residues. The CDR3 DNA reads TGCGCCAGCAGCTTGGGGGGTAGCAATCAGCCCCAGCATTTT. This gives the protein CASSLGGSNQPQHF.

CDR3 DNA sequence: TGTGCCAGCAGCTTTACGGGGGGCTCCAGGTTTCACCGATTCGAGCAGTACTTC. Protein sequence: CASSFTGGSRFHRFEQYF. The rearrangement joins TRBV11-2 to TRBJ2-7, with a tentative D call TRBD2 (7 bases). This CDR3 has 18 amino acids. In germline, CDR1 is SGHAT, CDR2 FQNNGV. V was shortened by 3 bases and J by 6 bases, with 27 bases between the two germline ends.